This TCR beta chain was identified during a study of blood T cells in healthy people across ages. Through a sample-barcoded 5' primer and a J-beta primer mix, a second PCR was run for roughly 6 to 12 cycles. MiXCR was run by TCRdb on the 5' RACE reads, yielding one entry per CDR3 protein. The table includes roughly 800,000 distinct CDR3 sequences, 58% detected once. The sample holds one count of this clonotype. Germline V gene data show CDR1 as SGHRS and CDR2 as YFSETQ. This CDR3 is built from 13 residues. Trimming took 8 bases from V and 0 from J, leaving 12 bases between them. The chain couples TRBV5-1 to TRBJ2-7; tentatively, D is TRBD1 or TRBD2 (5 bases each). Specimen: blood. This clonotype was obtained from a man aged 30-40 years in good health. The CDR3 coding sequence is TGCGCCAGTGCTGAGGGGAGCTCCTACGAGCAGTACTTC. Protein sequence: CASAEGSSYEQYF.